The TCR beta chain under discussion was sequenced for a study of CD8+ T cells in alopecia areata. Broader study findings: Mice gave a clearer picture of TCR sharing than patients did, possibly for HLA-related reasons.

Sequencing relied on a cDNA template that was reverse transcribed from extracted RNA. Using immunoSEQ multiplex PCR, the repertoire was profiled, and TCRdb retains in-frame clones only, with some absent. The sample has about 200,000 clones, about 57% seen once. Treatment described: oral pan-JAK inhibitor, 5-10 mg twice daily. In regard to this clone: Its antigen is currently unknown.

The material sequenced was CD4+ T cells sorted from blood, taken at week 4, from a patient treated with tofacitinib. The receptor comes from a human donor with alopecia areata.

DNA of the CDR3: TGCAGCGATAACCCGCGGGACAGGGGTACAGATACGCAGTATTTT. Amino acids: CSDNPRDRGTDTQYF. The chain combines TRBV29-1 with TRBJ2-3, with 10 bases that match TRBD1. The V segment lost 7 bases and the J segment 3 bases; nucleotides outside the gene matches: 10. The CDR3 totals 15 residues. Germline V CDR1 and CDR2: SQVTM, ANQGSEA.